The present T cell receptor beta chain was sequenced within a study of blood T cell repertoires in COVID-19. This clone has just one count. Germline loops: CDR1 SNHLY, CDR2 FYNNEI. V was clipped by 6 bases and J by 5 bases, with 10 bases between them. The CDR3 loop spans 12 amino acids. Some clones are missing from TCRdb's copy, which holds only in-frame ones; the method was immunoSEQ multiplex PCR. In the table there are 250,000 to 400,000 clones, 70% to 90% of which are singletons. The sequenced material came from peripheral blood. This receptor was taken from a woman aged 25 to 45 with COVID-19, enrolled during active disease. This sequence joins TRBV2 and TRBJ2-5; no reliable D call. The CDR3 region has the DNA TGTGCCAGCAGGGAGATTGTGGAGACCCAGTACTTC. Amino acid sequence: CASREIVETQYF.